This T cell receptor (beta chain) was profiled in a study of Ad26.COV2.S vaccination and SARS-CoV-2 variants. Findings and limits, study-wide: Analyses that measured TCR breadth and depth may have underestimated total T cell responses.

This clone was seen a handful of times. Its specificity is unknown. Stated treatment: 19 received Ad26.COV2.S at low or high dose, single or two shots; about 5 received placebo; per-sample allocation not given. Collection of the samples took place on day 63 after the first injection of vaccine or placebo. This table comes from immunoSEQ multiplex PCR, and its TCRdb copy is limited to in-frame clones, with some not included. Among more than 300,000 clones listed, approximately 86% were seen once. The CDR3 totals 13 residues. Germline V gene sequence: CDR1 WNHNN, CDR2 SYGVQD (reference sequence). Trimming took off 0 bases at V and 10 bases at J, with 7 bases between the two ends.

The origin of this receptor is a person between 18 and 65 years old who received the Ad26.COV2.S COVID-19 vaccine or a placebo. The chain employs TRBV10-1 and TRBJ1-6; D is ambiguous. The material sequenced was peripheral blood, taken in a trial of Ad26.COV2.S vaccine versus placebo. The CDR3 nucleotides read TGCGCCAGCAGTGAGTCTGGGTGGTCACCCCTCCACTTT. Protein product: CASSESGWSPLHF.